This T cell receptor (beta chain) was identified during a study of blood T cell repertoires in COVID-19. Clones were read by immunoSEQ multiplex PCR, and TCRdb kept only the in-frame ones, dropping some. This table has fewer than 250,000 clones, about 90% appearing once. V shed 5 bases and J shed 4 bases, with 8 bases lying between them. The CDR3 length is 13 residues. CDR1 LGHDT and CDR2 YNNKEL come from the germline V gene (reference sequence). Participant-reported clinical history was the basis for cohort assignment. The sequenced sample was PBMCs or T cells enriched from blood (not recorded which). This receptor was identified in a man younger than 45 who had been exposed to COVID-19. The chain employs TRBV3-1 (or the pseudogene TRBV3-2) and TRBJ2-2; D perhaps matches TRBD2 (5 bases). CDR3 bases: TGTGCCAGCAGCACGACTACCACCGGGGAGCTGTTTTTT. This encodes CASSTTTTGELFF.